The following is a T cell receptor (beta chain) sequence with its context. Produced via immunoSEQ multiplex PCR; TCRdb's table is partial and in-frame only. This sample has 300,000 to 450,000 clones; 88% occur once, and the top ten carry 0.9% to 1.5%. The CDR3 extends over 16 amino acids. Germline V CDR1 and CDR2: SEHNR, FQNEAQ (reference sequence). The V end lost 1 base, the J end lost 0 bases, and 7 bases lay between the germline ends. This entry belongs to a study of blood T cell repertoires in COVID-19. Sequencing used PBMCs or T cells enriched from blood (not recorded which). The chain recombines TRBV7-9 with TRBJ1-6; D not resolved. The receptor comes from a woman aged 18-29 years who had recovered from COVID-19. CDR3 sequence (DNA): TGTGCCAGCAGCTTAGTTAGCAGCTCCTATAATTCACCCCTCCACTTT. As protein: CASSLVSSSYNSPLHF.